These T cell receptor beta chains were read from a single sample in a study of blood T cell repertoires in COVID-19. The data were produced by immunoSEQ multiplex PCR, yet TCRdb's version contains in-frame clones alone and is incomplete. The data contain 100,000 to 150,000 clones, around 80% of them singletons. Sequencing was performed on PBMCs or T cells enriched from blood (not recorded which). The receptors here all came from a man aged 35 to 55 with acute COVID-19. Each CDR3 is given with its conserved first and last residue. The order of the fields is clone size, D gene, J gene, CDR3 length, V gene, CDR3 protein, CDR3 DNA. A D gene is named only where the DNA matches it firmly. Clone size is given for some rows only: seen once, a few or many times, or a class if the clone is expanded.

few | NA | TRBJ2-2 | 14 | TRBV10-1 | CASSAGQITGELFF | TGCGCCAGCAGCGCAGGACAGATTACCGGGGAGCTGTTTTTT
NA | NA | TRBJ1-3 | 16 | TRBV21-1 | CASSRADRDNGNTIYF | TGTGCCAGCAGCCGGGCCGACAGGGATAATGGAAACACCATATATTTT
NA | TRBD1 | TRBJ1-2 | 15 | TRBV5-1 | CASSLAGTGTDGYTF | TGCGCCAGCAGCTTGGCCGGGACAGGGACGGATGGCTACACCTTC
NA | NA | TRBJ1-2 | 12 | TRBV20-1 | CSASGQANGYTF | TGCAGTGCTAGTGGCCAGGCCAATGGCTACACCTTC
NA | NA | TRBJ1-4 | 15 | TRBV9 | CASSVRGRKNEKLFF | TGTGCCAGCAGCGTCCGGGGGAGGAAGAATGAAAAACTGTTTTTT
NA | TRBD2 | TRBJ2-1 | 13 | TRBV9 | CASSTGLEESRFF | TGTGCCAGCAGCACCGGACTAGAGGAGAGCCGGTTCTTC
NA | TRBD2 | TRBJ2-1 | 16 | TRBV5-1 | CASSSLTSGSDNEQFF | TGCGCCAGCAGCTCCCTGACTAGCGGGAGCGACAATGAGCAGTTCTTC
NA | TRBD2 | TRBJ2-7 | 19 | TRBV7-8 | CASSLDPPGLAGGAYEQYF | TGTGCCAGCAGCTTAGACCCCCCGGGACTAGCGGGGGGAGCGTACGAGCAGTACTTC
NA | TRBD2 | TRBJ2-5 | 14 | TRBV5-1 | CASSSRGSGETQYF | TGCGCCAGCAGCTCGCGGGGGTCCGGAGAGACCCAGTACTTC
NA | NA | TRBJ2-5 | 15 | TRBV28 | CASSPNRDIFETQYF | TGTGCCAGCAGTCCTAACAGGGACATTTTCGAGACCCAGTACTTC
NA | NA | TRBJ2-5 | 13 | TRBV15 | CATSRDSKETQYF | TGTGCCACCAGCAGAGATAGCAAAGAGACCCAGTACTTC
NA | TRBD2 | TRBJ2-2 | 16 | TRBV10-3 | CAISSLAGPGTGELFF | TGTGCCATCAGTTCGCTAGCGGGCCCGGGAACCGGGGAGCTGTTTTTT
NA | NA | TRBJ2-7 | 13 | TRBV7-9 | CASSILTGNEQYF | TGTGCCAGCAGCATACTTACAGGGAACGAGCAGTACTTC
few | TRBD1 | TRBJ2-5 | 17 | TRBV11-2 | CASSLEGAVVLQETQYF | TGTGCCAGCAGTCTAGAGGGGGCAGTGGTCCTGCAAGAGACCCAGTACTTC
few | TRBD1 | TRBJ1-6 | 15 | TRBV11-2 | CASSLLGQGNSPLHF | TGTGCCAGCAGCTTACTCGGACAGGGGAATTCACCCCTCCACTTT
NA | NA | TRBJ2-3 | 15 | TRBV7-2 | CASSLGVGGLDTQYF | TGTGCCAGCAGCTTAGGAGTGGGGGGGCTAGATACGCAGTATTTT
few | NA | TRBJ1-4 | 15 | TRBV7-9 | CASSNLKEGGEKLFF | TGTGCCAGCAGCAACCTAAAGGAGGGAGGGGAAAAACTGTTTTTT
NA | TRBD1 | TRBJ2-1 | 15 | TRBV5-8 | CAPSLRDRGVREQFF | TGTGCACCCTCGCTACGGGACAGGGGGGTTCGGGAGCAGTTCTTC
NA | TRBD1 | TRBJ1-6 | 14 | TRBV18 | CASSQSGGYSPLHF | TGTGCCAGCTCCCAGTCAGGGGGATACTCACCCCTCCACTTT
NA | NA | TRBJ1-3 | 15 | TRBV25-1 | CASSEPVSSGNTIYF | TGTGCCAGCAGTGAACCGGTGAGCTCTGGAAACACCATATATTTT
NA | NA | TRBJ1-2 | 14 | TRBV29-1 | CSVRGTNPAYGYTF | TGCAGCGTGCGGGGGACGAACCCGGCCTATGGCTACACCTTC
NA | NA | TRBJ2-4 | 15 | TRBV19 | CASSIGASSGNIQYF | TGTGCCAGTAGTATAGGGGCTAGCTCGGGCAACATTCAGTACTTC
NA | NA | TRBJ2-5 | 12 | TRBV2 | CASRTDQETQYF | TGTGCCAGCAGGACTGATCAAGAGACCCAGTACTTC
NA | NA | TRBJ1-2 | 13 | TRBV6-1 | CASRQLDTNGYTF | TGTGCCAGCAGGCAGCTTGACACGAATGGCTACACCTTC
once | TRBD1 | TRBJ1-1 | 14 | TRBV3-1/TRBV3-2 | CASSARDRDEYAFF | TGTGCCAGCAGCGCCCGGGACAGGGATGAGTATGCTTTCTTT
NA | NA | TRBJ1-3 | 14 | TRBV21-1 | CASSPGAGGNTIYF | TGTGCCAGCAGCCCCGGGGCGGGAGGAAACACCATATATTTT
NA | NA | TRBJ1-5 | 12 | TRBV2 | CASGQHNQPQHF | TGTGCCAGCGGACAACACAATCAGCCCCAGCATTTT
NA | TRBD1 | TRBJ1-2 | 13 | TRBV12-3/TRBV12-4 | CASTLGQGHGYTF | TGTGCCAGCACCTTGGGACAGGGACATGGCTACACCTTC
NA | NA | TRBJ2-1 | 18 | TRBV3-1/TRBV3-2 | CASSQGVGASGLYNEQFF | TGTGCCAGCAGCCAAGGAGTAGGAGCGAGCGGGCTCTACAATGAGCAGTTCTTC
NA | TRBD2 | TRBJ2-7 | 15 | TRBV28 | CASSPRAGITYEQYF | TGTGCCAGCAGTCCCCGAGCGGGAATCACCTACGAGCAGTACTTC
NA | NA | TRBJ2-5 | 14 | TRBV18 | CASSPPHIQETQYF | TGTGCCAGCTCACCACCTCACATTCAAGAGACCCAGTACTTC
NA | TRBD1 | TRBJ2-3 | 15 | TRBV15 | CATSIQGAHTDTQYF | TGTGCCACCAGCATACAGGGGGCCCACACAGATACGCAGTATTTT
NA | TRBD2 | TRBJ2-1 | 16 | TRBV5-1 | CASSSDPSGGYNEQFF | TGCGCCAGCAGCTCTGATCCTAGCGGGGGATACAATGAGCAGTTCTTC
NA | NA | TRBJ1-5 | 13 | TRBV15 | CATRVDRDQPQHF | TGTGCCACCAGAGTGGACAGAGATCAGCCCCAGCATTTT
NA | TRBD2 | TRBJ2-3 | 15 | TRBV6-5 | CASSYGSGGADTQYF | TGTGCCAGCAGTTACGGGAGCGGGGGGGCAGATACGCAGTATTTT
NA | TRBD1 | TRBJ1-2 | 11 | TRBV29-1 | CSVFGTDGYTF | TGCAGCGTGTTCGGGACAGATGGCTACACCTTC
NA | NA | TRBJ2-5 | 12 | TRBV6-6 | CASRGLQETQYF | TGTGCCAGCAGGGGACTCCAAGAGACCCAGTACTTC
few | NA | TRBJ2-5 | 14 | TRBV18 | CASSPPNNQETQYF | TGTGCCAGCTCACCACCCAACAACCAAGAGACCCAGTACTTC
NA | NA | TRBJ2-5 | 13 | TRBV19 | CASSTGLRETQYF | TGTGCCAGTAGTACCGGCCTCAGGGAGACCCAGTACTTC
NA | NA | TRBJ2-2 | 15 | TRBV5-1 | CASSPGGTNTGELFF | TGCGCCAGCAGCCCCGGGGGAACGAACACCGGGGAGCTGTTTTTT
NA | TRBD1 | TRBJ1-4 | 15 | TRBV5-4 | CASSLVTGGNEKLFF | TGTGCCAGCAGCTTGGTCACAGGGGGTAATGAAAAACTGTTTTTT
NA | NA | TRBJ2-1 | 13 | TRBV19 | CASSMSSYNEQFF | TGTGCCAGTAGTATGAGCTCTTACAATGAGCAGTTCTTC
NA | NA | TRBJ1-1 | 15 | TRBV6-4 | CASSASPGGGTEAFF | TGTGCCAGCAGTGCCTCGCCCGGGGGAGGGACTGAAGCTTTCTTT
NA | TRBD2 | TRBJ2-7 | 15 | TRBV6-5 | CASSSGTSGNNEQYF | TGTGCCAGCAGCTCCGGGACTAGCGGTAACAACGAGCAGTACTTC
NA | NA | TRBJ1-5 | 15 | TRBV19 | CASSTSDRFNQPQHF | TGTGCCAGTAGTACCTCCGACAGGTTCAATCAGCCCCAGCATTTT
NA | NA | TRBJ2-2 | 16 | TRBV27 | CASSLPDSFNTGELFF | TGTGCCAGCAGTTTACCCGACAGTTTCAACACCGGGGAGCTGTTTTTT
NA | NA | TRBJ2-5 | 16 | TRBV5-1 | CASSLGAGEIGETQYF | TGCGCCAGCAGCTTGGGGGCAGGGGAGATTGGAGAGACCCAGTACTTC
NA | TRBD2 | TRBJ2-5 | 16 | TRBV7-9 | CASSLPTGGERETQYF | TGTGCCAGCAGCTTGCCAACGGGAGGTGAGCGAGAGACCCAGTACTTC
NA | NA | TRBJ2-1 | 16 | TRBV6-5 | CASSSPGDARGYEQFF | TGTGCCAGCAGTTCCCCGGGGGATGCCAGGGGGTATGAGCAGTTCTTC
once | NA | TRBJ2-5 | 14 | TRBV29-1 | CSVEEGYLGETQYF | TGCAGCGTTGAAGAAGGCTACCTCGGGGAGACCCAGTACTTC
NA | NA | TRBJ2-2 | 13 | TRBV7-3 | CASSSPNTGELFF | TGTGCCAGCAGCTCTCCTAACACCGGGGAGCTGTTTTTT
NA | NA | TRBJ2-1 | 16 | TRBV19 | CASSIDRSGSYNEQFF | TGTGCCAGTAGTATAGATCGGTCCGGCTCCTACAATGAGCAGTTCTTC
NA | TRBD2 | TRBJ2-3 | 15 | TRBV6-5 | CASSSTTSGTDTQYF | TGTGCCAGCAGTTCAACCACTAGCGGCACAGATACGCAGTATTTT